One T cell receptor (beta chain) is described in this entry. These data are taken from a study of cytomegalovirus exposure and HLA in healthy donors. With 60 Vbeta and 13 Jbeta primers, the PCR was carried out. Some clones are missing from TCRdb's copy, which holds only in-frame ones; the method was immunoSEQ multiplex PCR. This table has over 85,000 clones, 83% appearing once. V was shortened by 4 bases and J by 4 bases, with 13 bases between the two germline ends. The CDR3 consists of 14 residues. Germline V CDR1 and CDR2: SGHRS, YFSETQ. Sequencing was performed on PBMCs. The rearrangement joins TRBV5-1 to TRBJ2-3; maybe TRBD1 (6 bases). This clonotype was obtained from a man aged 35 to 55 in good health and CMV-seronegative. The CDR3 bases are TGCGCCAGCAGCCCCAGGGGACGCCCAGATACGCAGTATTTT. Amino acids: CASSPRGRPDTQYF.